What follows are 14 T cell receptor beta chains derived from one specimen sequenced in a study of T cells in Graves' hyperthyroidism and ophthalmopathy. RNA transcripts gave rise to amplified TCR beta CDR3 regions. Researchers ran a first-round RT-PCR on the TCR CDR3 using the HTBI primer set. TCRdb used MiXCR to reprocess the multiplex PCR reads, holding one entry per CDR3 protein. The sample contains roughly 500,000 distinct CDR3 sequences, about 22% of which appear only once. Specimen: blood. Source of these receptors: an older woman with Graves' ophthalmopathy.

The V call is TRBV11-2, the J call TRBJ1-4; D is unresolved. V gave up 4 bases and J gave up 6 bases, with 21 bases separating them. The CDR3 extends over 17 amino acids. From germline, CDR1 is SGHAT and CDR2 FQNNGV. CDR3 bases: TGTGCCAGCAGCTGGAACCGGGCCCCATATGGAGATGAAAAACTGTTTTTT. Translation gives CASSWNRAPYGDEKLFF.

This clonotype came up a few times. The chain links TRBV6-1 to TRBJ2-1, with D perhaps matching TRBD1 or TRBD2 (6 bases each). CDR1 is MNHNS and CDR2 is SASEGT in the germline V gene. The CDR3 spans 16 residues. Deletions cut 6 bases from V and 1 base from J, with 16 bases between. Here the CDR3 reads CASRNLGGRSYNEQFF. CDR3 sequence (DNA): TGTGCCAGCAGAAACTTGGGGGGCCGTTCCTACAATGAGCAGTTCTTC.

The rearrangement uses TRBV27 and TRBJ2-1, with 8 bases that match TRBD2. Per germline, CDR1 MNHEY and CDR2 SMNVEV (reference sequence). The trim removed 8 bases at V and 8 bases at J, leaving 11 bases unmatched. This CDR3 has 14 amino acids. The CDR3 coding sequence is TGTGCCAGCTCGTATGGACTAGCTTGGTATGAGCAGTTCTTC. Protein: CASSYGLAWYEQFF.

This clonotype was detected only a few times. CDR3 in amino acids: CASRKAGHGSQPQHF. The CDR3 nucleotides read TGTGCCAGCAGAAAAGCTGGCCACGGAAGTCAGCCCCAGCATTTT. The V and J genes are TRBV7-2 and TRBJ1-5; D gene ambiguous. The CDR3 extends over 15 amino acids. V was trimmed by 6 bases and J by 6 bases, leaving 18 bases between them. Germline V CDR1 and CDR2: SGHTA, FQGNSA.

The sample holds many counts of this clonotype. The rearrangement joins TRBV28 to TRBJ1-3; D ambiguous. Trimming shortened V by 2 bases and J by 0 bases, and 8 bases separated the two germline ends. The germline CDR1 and CDR2 sequences are MDHEN and SYDVKM. The CDR3 has 15 amino acids. CDR3 amino acids: CASSLGGDSGNTIYF. In nucleotides, the CDR3 is TGTGCCAGCAGTTTAGGTGGGGACTCTGGAAACACCATATATTTT.

The chain uses TRBV30 and TRBJ1-6, with 9 nucleotides matching TRBD1. Looked up from germline, CDR1 is GTSNPN and CDR2 is SVGIG (reference sequence). This CDR3 comprises 16 residues. After removal of 2 bases from V and 6 bases from J, the junction contained 8 bases not matched to a gene. CDR3 amino acids: CAWSLDRGFSNSPLHF. The CDR3 region has the DNA TGTGCCTGGAGTCTGGACAGGGGTTTCAGTAATTCACCCCTCCACTTT.

This clonotype was seen a handful of times. This chain connects TRBV20-1 to TRBJ2-1, with TRBD2 matching 10 bases. With 2 bases clipped from V and 9 bases from J, the junction kept 4 bases outside the gene matches. Germline V gives CDR1 DFQATT, CDR2 SNEGSKA (reference sequence). The CDR3 is 13 residues long. CDR3 in DNA: TGCAGTGCTAGAAGCGGGAGGGCCTTTGAGCAGTTCTTC. As protein: CSARSGRAFEQFF.

This clonotype was seen more than once but under ten times. CDR3 amino acids: CASSVAGSTDTQYF. In DNA form, the CDR3 reads TGTGCCAGCAGCGTAGCAGGGAGCACAGATACGCAGTATTTT. The chain uses TRBV9 and TRBJ2-3, with TRBD1 as a possible D gene (5 bases). V gave up 0 bases and J gave up 0 bases, with 5 bases separating them. Germline CDR1 reads SGDLS; CDR2 reads YYNGEE. The CDR3 is 14 amino acids.

This clonotype was counted a few times. The chain couples TRBV14 to TRBJ2-5, with 7 nucleotides matching TRBD1. Germline values: CDR1 SGHDN, CDR2 FVKESK. This CDR3 spans 16 amino acids. J was trimmed by 3 bases and V by 1 base; bases with no gene match: 8. The CDR3 sequence: CASSQVSGTAKETQYF. The CDR3 DNA sequence: TGTGCCAGCAGCCAAGTATCCGGGACAGCTAAAGAGACCCAGTACTTC.

This clonotype was picked up many times. V gene TRBV7-8 combines with J gene TRBJ1-1; no reliable D call. Germline CDR1 and CDR2: SGHVS and FQNEAQ. This CDR3 region has 14 residues. V was shortened by 6 bases and J by 1 base, with 12 bases between the two germline ends. CDR3 DNA sequence: TGTGCCAGCAGTGCTGGGCGGCCGAACACTGAAGCTTTCTTT. Residues: CASSAGRPNTEAFF.

CDR3 in amino acids: CASSSGSGQGTYEQYF. DNA for the CDR3: TGTGCCAGCAGTTCCGGGTCGGGCCAGGGCACCTACGAGCAGTACTTC. The chain links TRBV6-1 to TRBJ2-7; a possible D gene is TRBD1 (5 bases). V gave up 5 bases and J gave up 2 bases, with 19 bases separating them. Germline V lookup: CDR1 MNHNS, CDR2 SASEGT. This CDR3 comprises 16 residues.

This clonotype was counted only a few times. The V and J genes are TRBV29-1 and TRBJ1-2; D is ambiguous. CDR3 length equals 11 residues. V was cut by 4 bases and J by 7 bases, with 10 bases left in between. Looked up from germline, CDR1 is SQVTM and CDR2 is ANQGSEA. The DNA for the CDR3 is TGCAGCGTTGGAACGGTTTCTGGCTACACCTTC. Translating gives CSVGTVSGYTF.

This clonotype was found a few times. This chain connects TRBV24-1 to TRBJ1-5, with 9 bases fitting TRBD1. Germline loops: CDR1 KGHDR, CDR2 SFDVKD. CDR3 length: 16 residues. V dropped 9 bases and J dropped 0; count of bases not matched to a gene: 8. CDR3 DNA sequence: TGTGCCACCCTCACAGGGGGCGGGATTAGCAATCAGCCCCAGCATTTT. It yields the protein CATLTGGGISNQPQHF.

The rearrangement links TRBV15 to TRBJ1-3; possibly TRBD1 for D (6 bases). CDR1 is LNHNV and CDR2 is YYDKDF in the germline V gene (reference sequence). V gave up 6 bases and J gave up 0 bases, with 9 bases separating them. The CDR3 contains 14 residues. The CDR3 nucleotides are TGTGCCACCAGTAGCAGGGGCTCTGGAAACACCATATATTTT. As protein: CATSSRGSGNTIYF.